A single sample is the source of the 9 T cell receptor beta chains below, sequenced in a study of OX40 agonist ivuxolimab in advanced cancers. The method was the immunoSEQ multiplex PCR assay. TCRdb stores this immuneACCESS table with in-frame sequences only. Part of the clones is absent; in the studies checked, under half of the shortfall reflects unresolved V genes, and no reason is known for the rest. The sample includes 52,000 or so clones, with 82% observed a single time. The top ten hold about 3.7% of the sample. The material sequenced was CD4+ or CD8+ T cells sorted from blood, taken in a trial of the OX40 agonist ivuxolimab. The source is an adult with an advanced solid tumor such as melanoma, head and neck, liver or kidney cancer.

This chain uses TRBV2 with TRBJ2-1; the D is unclear. Trimming left V 5 bases short and J 6 bases short, with 11 bases between. Per germline, CDR1 SNHLY and CDR2 FYNNEI. This CDR3 region has 13 residues. This chain's CDR3 is CASSPQDLNEQFF. In nucleotides, the CDR3 is TGTGCCAGCAGTCCCCAAGACCTCAATGAGCAGTTCTTC. Full variable domain (rest looked up from reference TRBV2 and TRBJ2-1): EPEVTQTPSHQVTQMGQEVILRCVPISNHLYFYWYRQILGQKVEFLVSFYNNEISEKSEIFDDQFSVERPDGSNFTLKIRSTKLEDSAMYFCASSPQDLNEQFFGPGTRLTVL.

This chain joins TRBV7-2 and TRBJ2-7; D uncertain. The CDR3 runs to 15 residues. Deletions cut 5 bases from V and 2 bases from J, with 16 bases between. Germline assignment: CDR1 SGHTA and CDR2 FQGNSA. The CDR3 bases are TGTGCCAGCAGCCCCAGTGGGCAGACCACCTACGAGCAGTACTTC. Its protein product is CASSPSGQTTYEQYF.

The chain employs TRBV4-3 and TRBJ2-5; tentative D call: TRBD1 (5 bases). Trimming took 1 base from V and 4 from J, leaving 10 bases between them. CDR1 is LGHNA, CDR2 YSLEER, per germline. CDR3 length: 14 amino acids. The CDR3: CASSQAPGRETQYF. Here the CDR3 DNA reads TGCGCCAGCAGCCAAGCTCCAGGGCGAGAGACCCAGTACTTC.

The rearrangement links TRBV11-2 to TRBJ1-3; 8 bases are shared with TRBD1. Germline values: CDR1 SGHAT, CDR2 FQNNGV. V lost 8 bases, J lost 4 bases, and 10 bases stayed unmatched. This CDR3 spans 15 amino acids. DNA for the CDR3: TGTGCCAGCCGCGCCGGCGGGACAGGCGGAAACACCATATATTTT. Translating gives CASRAGGTGGNTIYF.

As DNA, the CDR3 is TGTGCCAGCACGGGGCAGGGGCTCGTTAACTATGGCTACACCTTC. It translates to CASTGQGLVNYGYTF. V and J are TRBV2 and TRBJ1-2; D is perhaps TRBD1 (6 bases). This CDR3 spans 15 amino acids. Germline V gene data show CDR1 as SNHLY and CDR2 as FYNNEI. Deletions cut 7 bases from V and 1 base from J, with 16 bases between.

The genes are TRBV5-5 and TRBJ2-7; possibly TRBD2 for D (6 bases). V was trimmed by 0 bases and J by 2 bases, leaving 18 bases between them. Germline V gene lookup returns CDR1 SGHKS and CDR2 YYEKEE (reference sequence). This CDR3 contains 17 residues. Here the CDR3 reads CASSLVGGSTRTYEQYF. CDR3 DNA: TGTGCCAGCAGCTTGGTTGGGGGGTCGACACGAACCTACGAGCAGTACTTC.

The genes are TRBV27 and TRBJ2-1; D is unclear. Germline assignment: CDR1 MNHEY and CDR2 SMNVEV (reference sequence). V lost 6 bases and J 3 bases, leaving 12 bases between the germline ends. There are 14 residues in the CDR3. DNA of the CDR3: TGTGCCAGCAGGAAACTCGATAGCTACAATGAGCAGTTCTTC. Its translation: CASRKLDSYNEQFF.

This clone was observed a handful of times. The chain combines TRBV6-1 with TRBJ1-3; perhaps TRBD1 as D (5 bases). CDR3 length equals 14 residues. Trimming removed 6 bases from V and 2 bases from J, with 11 bases in between. Germline V CDR1 and CDR2: MNHNS, SASEGT. The CDR3 sequence is CASSARDAGNTIYF. In DNA form, the CDR3 reads TGTGCCAGCAGCGCCCGGGACGCTGGAAACACCATATATTTT.

This sequence joins TRBV5-1 and TRBJ2-1; D not certain. The V end lost 4 bases, the J end lost 5 bases, and 10 bases lay between the germline ends. Germline V gives CDR1 SGHRS, CDR2 YFSETQ. This CDR3 has 13 amino acids. DNA of the CDR3: TGCGCCAGCAGCCCACCGGTAAACAATGAGCAGTTCTTC. Amino acid sequence: CASSPPVNNEQFF.